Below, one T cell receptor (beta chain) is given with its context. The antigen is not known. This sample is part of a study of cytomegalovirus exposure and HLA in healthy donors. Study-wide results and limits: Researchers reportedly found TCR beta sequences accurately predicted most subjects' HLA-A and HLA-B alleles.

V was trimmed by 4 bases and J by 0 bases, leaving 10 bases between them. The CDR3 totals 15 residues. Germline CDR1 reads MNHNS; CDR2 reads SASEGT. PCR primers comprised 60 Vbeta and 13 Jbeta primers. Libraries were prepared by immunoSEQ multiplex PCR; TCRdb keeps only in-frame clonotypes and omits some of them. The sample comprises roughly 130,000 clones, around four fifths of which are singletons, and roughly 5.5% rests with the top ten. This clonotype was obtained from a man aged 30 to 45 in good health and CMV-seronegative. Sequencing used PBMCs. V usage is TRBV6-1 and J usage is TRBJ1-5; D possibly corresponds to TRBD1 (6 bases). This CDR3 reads CASSASRGSNQPQHF. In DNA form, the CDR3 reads TGTGCCAGCAGTGCATCCAGGGGTAGCAATCAGCCCCAGCATTTT.